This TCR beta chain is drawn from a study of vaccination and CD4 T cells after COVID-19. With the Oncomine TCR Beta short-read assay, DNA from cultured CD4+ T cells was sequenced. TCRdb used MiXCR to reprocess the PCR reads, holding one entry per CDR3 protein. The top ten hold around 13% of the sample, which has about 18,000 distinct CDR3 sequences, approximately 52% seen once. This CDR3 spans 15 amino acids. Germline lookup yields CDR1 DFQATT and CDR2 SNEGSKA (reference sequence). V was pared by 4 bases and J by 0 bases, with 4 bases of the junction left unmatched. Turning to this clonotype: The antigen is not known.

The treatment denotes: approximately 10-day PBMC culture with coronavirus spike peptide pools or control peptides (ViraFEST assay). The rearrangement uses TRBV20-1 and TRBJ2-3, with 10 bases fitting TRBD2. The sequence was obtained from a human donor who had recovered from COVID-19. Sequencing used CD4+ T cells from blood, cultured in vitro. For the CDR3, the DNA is TGCAGTGCTAAAGGACTAGCGGCTAGCACAGATACGCAGTATTTT. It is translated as CSAKGLAASTDTQYF.